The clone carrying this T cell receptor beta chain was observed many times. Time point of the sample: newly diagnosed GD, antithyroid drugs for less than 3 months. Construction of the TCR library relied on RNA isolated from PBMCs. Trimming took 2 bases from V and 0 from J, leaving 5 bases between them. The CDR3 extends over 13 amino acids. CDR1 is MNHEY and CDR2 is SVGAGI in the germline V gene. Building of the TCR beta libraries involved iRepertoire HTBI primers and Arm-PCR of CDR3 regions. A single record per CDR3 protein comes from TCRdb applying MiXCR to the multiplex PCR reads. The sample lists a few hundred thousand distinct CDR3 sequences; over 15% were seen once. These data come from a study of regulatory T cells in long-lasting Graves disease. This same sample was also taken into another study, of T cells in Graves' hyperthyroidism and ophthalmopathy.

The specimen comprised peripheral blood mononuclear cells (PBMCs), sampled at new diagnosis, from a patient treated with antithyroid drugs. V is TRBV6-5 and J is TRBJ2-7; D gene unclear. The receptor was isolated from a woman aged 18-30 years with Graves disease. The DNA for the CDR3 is TGTGCCAGCAGTTACGCTAGCTCCTACGAGCAGTACTTC. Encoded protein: CASSYASSYEQYF.